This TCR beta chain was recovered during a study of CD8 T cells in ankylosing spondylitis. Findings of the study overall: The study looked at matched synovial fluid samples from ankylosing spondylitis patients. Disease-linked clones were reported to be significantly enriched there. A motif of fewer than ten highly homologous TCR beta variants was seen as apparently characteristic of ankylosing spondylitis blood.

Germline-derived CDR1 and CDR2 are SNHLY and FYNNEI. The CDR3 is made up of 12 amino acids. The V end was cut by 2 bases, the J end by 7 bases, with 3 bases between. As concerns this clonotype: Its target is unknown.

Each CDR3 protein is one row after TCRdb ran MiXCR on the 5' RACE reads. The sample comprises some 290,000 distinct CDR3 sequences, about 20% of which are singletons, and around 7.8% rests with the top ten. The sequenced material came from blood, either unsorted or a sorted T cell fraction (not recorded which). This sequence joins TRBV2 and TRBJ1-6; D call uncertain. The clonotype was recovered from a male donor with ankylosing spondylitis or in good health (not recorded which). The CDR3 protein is CASSEQNSPLHF. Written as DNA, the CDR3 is TGTGCCAGCAGTGAACAGAATTCACCCCTCCACTTT.